This is a list of T cell receptor beta chains from one sample in a study of T cell repertoires in cytomegalovirus infection. TCRdb redid the calling of the reads with MiXCR, one entry per CDR3 protein. The repertoire holds 480,000 or so distinct CDR3 sequences, with approximately 10% as singletons. The specimen sequenced was PBMCs. These TCRs come from a human donor in good health (CMV status not recorded). Some clones in this sample may be carry-over from other donors' samples. Each CDR3 is given with its conserved first and last residue. Fields, in order: J gene, V gene, clone size, D gene, CDR3 DNA, CDR3 protein. D genes are given only for firm matches. Rows may omit the clone size; those that give it use once, few, many or a size class.

J gene: TRBJ2-1
V gene: TRBV27
clone size: NA
D gene: TRBD2
CDR3 DNA: TGTGCCAGCAGTTTGCCGGGACTAGCGGGAGCTTTAAGGTCCTACAATGAGCAGTTCTTC
CDR3 protein: CASSLPGLAGALRSYNEQFF

J gene: TRBJ2-3
V gene: TRBV19
clone size: NA
D gene: TRBD2
CDR3 DNA: TGTGCCAGTAGTCCGGGGACTAGCGGGGGAGGAGGTACGCAGTATTTT
CDR3 protein: CASSPGTSGGGGTQYF

J gene: TRBJ2-3
V gene: TRBV7-9
clone size: once
D gene: TRBD1
CDR3 DNA: TGTGCCAGCAGCTCACAGGGGGCGAGAGATACGCAGTATTTT
CDR3 protein: CASSSQGARDTQYF

J gene: TRBJ1-5
V gene: TRBV7-2
clone size: many
D gene: NA
CDR3 DNA: TGTGCCAGCAGTTATACAGGGCAATCGCATCAGCCCCAGCATTTT
CDR3 protein: CASSYTGQSHQPQHF

J gene: TRBJ1-2
V gene: TRBV5-4
clone size: many
D gene: NA
CDR3 DNA: TGTGCCAGCAGTCTACCCGGGAGCCAGGGGTATGGCTACACCTTC
CDR3 protein: CASSLPGSQGYGYTF

J gene: TRBJ1-1
V gene: TRBV6-1
clone size: NA
D gene: NA
CDR3 DNA: TGTGCCAGCTGCCTGGGACGGCAGAACACTGAAGCTTTCTTT
CDR3 protein: CASCLGRQNTEAFF

J gene: TRBJ2-7
V gene: TRBV6-1
clone size: NA
D gene: TRBD2
CDR3 DNA: TGTGCCAGCAGTGACCCCCTAGCGGGAGGTGTCGAGCAGTACTTC
CDR3 protein: CASSDPLAGGVEQYF

J gene: TRBJ2-7
V gene: TRBV29-1
clone size: few
D gene: NA
CDR3 DNA: TGCAGCGTTGGATTGTCCAGGGACTTTTCCTACGAGCAGTACTTC
CDR3 protein: CSVGLSRDFSYEQYF

J gene: TRBJ2-2
V gene: TRBV7-8
clone size: many
D gene: TRBD2
CDR3 DNA: TGTGCCAGCGGGGCCACTAGCGGGAGGACCGGGGAGCTGTTTTTT
CDR3 protein: CASGATSGRTGELFF

J gene: TRBJ2-2
V gene: TRBV28
clone size: many
D gene: TRBD2
CDR3 DNA: TGTGCCAGCAGTCCACAACTAGCGGGAGGGACGAACACCGGGGAGCTGTTTTTT
CDR3 protein: CASSPQLAGGTNTGELFF

J gene: TRBJ1-1
V gene: TRBV7-9
clone size: few
D gene: NA
CDR3 DNA: TGTGCCAGCAGCTCCCGACAGAGACCTAACACTGAAGCTTTCTTT
CDR3 protein: CASSSRQRPNTEAFF

J gene: TRBJ1-1
V gene: TRBV12-3/TRBV12-4
clone size: many
D gene: TRBD1
CDR3 DNA: TGTGCCAGCAGTTCCGGGACAGGTGGAGCGAACACTGAAGCTTTCTTT
CDR3 protein: CASSSGTGGANTEAFF

J gene: TRBJ2-2
V gene: TRBV7-3
clone size: once
D gene: TRBD2
CDR3 DNA: TGTGCCAGCAGTAACTCATTAGCGGGAGGTGGGGAGCTGTTTTTT
CDR3 protein: CASSNSLAGGGELFF

J gene: TRBJ1-2
V gene: TRBV19
clone size: many
D gene: TRBD1
CDR3 DNA: TGTGCCAGTAGTGAGACAGGGGGTGGCTACACCTTC
CDR3 protein: CASSETGGGYTF

J gene: TRBJ2-1
V gene: TRBV5-1
clone size: few
D gene: NA
CDR3 DNA: TGCGCCAGCAGCTTGGACCCTGGTGAGCAGTTCTTC
CDR3 protein: CASSLDPGEQFF

J gene: TRBJ2-1
V gene: TRBV2
clone size: many
D gene: TRBD1
CDR3 DNA: TGTGCCAGCAGTGAACGAGCCGGGACAGGGAACAATGAGCAGTTCTTC
CDR3 protein: CASSERAGTGNNEQFF

J gene: TRBJ1-5
V gene: TRBV27
clone size: NA
D gene: NA
CDR3 DNA: TGTGCCAGCAGTCCGTATCGGCGAGATCAGCCCCAGCATTTT
CDR3 protein: CASSPYRRDQPQHF

J gene: TRBJ2-7
V gene: TRBV5-1
clone size: NA
D gene: TRBD1
CDR3 DNA: TGCGCCAGCAGCGTTCCGGGACAGGGTGTCTACGAGCAGTACTTC
CDR3 protein: CASSVPGQGVYEQYF